These 11 T cell receptor beta chains originate from one sample sequenced in a study of PD-1 blockade in classical Hodgkin lymphoma. Clones were sequenced by immunoSEQ multiplex PCR, and TCRdb holds only the in-frame ones, with some missing. Of approximately 65,000 clones detected, about 92% appear once; the ten largest clones hold about 8%. Time point specified: cycle 4 day 1 (C4D1), after 6 weeks of nivolumab. Each and every patient relapsed after autologous stem cell transplantation, and patients got differing brentuximab vedotin exposure. The sequencing used peripheral blood mononuclear cells (PBMCs), collected before the fourth cycle of nivolumab. These TCRs come from a human donor with classical Hodgkin lymphoma.

The chain combines TRBV5-1 with TRBJ2-5; D is perhaps TRBD2 (6 bases). The CDR3 is made up of 16 amino acids. The germline V gene has CDR1 SGHRS and CDR2 YFSETQ. With 0 bases removed from V and 5 bases from J, the gap between germline ends came to 17 bases. Here the CDR3 reads CASSLGPGTRGETQYF. DNA of the CDR3: TGCGCCAGCAGCTTGGGTCCGGGGACTCGAGGGGAGACCCAGTACTTC.

The J gene is TRBJ1-2, the V gene TRBV5-6; D gene uncertain. Germline CDR1 reads SGHDT; CDR2 reads YYEEEE. V lost 3 bases and J 6 bases, leaving 9 bases between the germline ends. This CDR3 comprises 12 residues. CDR3 region: CASSSWTHGYTF. The CDR3 DNA follows: TGTGCCAGCAGCTCCTGGACCCATGGCTACACCTTC.

The chain employs TRBV11-1 and TRBJ2-3, with D maybe TRBD1 (6 bases). The V end was cut by 6 bases, the J end by 2 bases, with 12 bases between. The germline gives CDR1 SGHAT, CDR2 FQDESV (reference sequence). The CDR3 covers 14 residues. In DNA form, the CDR3 reads TGTGCCAGCAGTGCAGGGGCGGACACAGATACGCAGTATTTT. It encodes CASSAGADTDTQYF.

V usage is TRBV6-5 and J usage is TRBJ1-1; D possibly corresponds to TRBD1 (5 bases). Trimming shortened V by 1 base and J by 1 base, and 10 bases separated the two germline ends. Germline V lookup: CDR1 MNHEY, CDR2 SVGAGI. This CDR3 region has 15 residues. CDR3 sequence: CASSYFRTSNTEAFF. In DNA, the CDR3 is TGTGCCAGCAGTTACTTTCGGACATCGAACACTGAAGCTTTCTTT.

This clone was counted between two and nine times. V usage is TRBV18 and J usage is TRBJ2-2; 11 nucleotides match TRBD1. J lost 3 bases, V lost 6 bases, and 6 bases had no gene match. The CDR3 covers 16 residues. Germline CDR1 and CDR2: KGHSH and LQKENI. The CDR3 DNA is TGTGCCAGCTCCCCGTCGGGACAGGGGGACACCGGGGAGCTGTTTTTT. Residues: CASSPSGQGDTGELFF.

This clone was seen a single time. The chain carries TRBV27 and TRBJ2-7, with 8 bases identical to TRBD2. The CDR3 totals 12 residues. V was clipped by 10 bases and J by 0 bases; unmatched bases: 2. Per the germline V gene, CDR1 is MNHEY and CDR2 is SMNVEV (reference sequence). This CDR3 reads CATGTSSYEQYF. CDR3 in DNA: TGTGCCACCGGGACTAGCTCCTACGAGCAGTACTTC.

V gene TRBV10-3 combines with J gene TRBJ2-7, with 13 positions matching TRBD2. The CDR3 contains 12 residues. Germline V CDR1 and CDR2: ENHRY, SYGVKD. V lost 10 bases to trimming and J lost 10 bases; unmatched junction nucleotides: 7. Here the CDR3 reads CATQTSGGIQYF. The CDR3 DNA is TGTGCCACCCAGACTAGCGGGGGGATACAGTACTTC.

The rearrangement joins TRBV30 to TRBJ2-1, with D unclear. Per germline, CDR1 GTSNPN and CDR2 SVGIG (reference sequence). This CDR3 is 12 amino acids long. V lost 3 bases and J lost 6, with 9 bases in between. CDR3 in amino acids: CAWRELSNEQFF. In DNA form, the CDR3 reads TGTGCCTGGAGGGAGCTTTCCAATGAGCAGTTCTTC.

The chain combines TRBV4-1 with TRBJ2-1, with 12 nucleotides matching TRBD2. The CDR3 consists of 19 residues. The junction had 10 bases not matched to a gene; V was cut back by 2 bases and J by 2 bases. The germline V gene has CDR1 MGHRA and CDR2 YSYEKL. CDR3 sequence: CASSQWTRLAGDPYNEQFF. Here the CDR3 DNA reads TGCGCCAGCAGCCAATGGACACGACTAGCGGGAGACCCCTACAATGAGCAGTTCTTC.

The V gene is TRBV6-1, the J gene TRBJ1-6; the match to TRBD1 covers 9 bases. With V trimmed by 3 bases and J by 6 bases, 3 bases remained unmatched. This CDR3 contains 15 residues. Germline CDR1 reads MNHNS; CDR2 reads SASEGT. CDR3 coding DNA: TGTGCCAGCAGTGATCGGACAGGGGCTAATTCACCCCTCCACTTT. Protein sequence: CASSDRTGANSPLHF.

The chain joins TRBV10-3 to TRBJ2-1, with D tentatively TRBD1 or TRBD2 (5 bases each). The CDR3 loop spans 15 amino acids. V shed 6 bases and J shed 4 bases, with 16 bases lying between them. Germline values: CDR1 ENHRY, CDR2 SYGVKD. This CDR3 is CAISPSRDLYNEQFF. The CDR3 DNA reads as TGTGCCATCAGCCCGTCCCGGGACCTATACAATGAGCAGTTCTTC.